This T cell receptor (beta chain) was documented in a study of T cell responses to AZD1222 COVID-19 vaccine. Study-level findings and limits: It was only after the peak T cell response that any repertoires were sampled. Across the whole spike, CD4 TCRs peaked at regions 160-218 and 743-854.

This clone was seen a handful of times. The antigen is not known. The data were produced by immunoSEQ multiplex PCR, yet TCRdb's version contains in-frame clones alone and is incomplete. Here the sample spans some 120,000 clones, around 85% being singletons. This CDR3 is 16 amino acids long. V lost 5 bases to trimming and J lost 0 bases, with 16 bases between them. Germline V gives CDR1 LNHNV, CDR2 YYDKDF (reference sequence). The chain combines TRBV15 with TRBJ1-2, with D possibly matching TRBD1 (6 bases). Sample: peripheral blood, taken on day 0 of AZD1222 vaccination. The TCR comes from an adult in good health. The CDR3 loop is CATSRAGGQSNYGYTF. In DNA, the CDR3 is TGTGCCACCAGCCGCGCGGGGGGGCAATCTAACTATGGCTACACCTTC.